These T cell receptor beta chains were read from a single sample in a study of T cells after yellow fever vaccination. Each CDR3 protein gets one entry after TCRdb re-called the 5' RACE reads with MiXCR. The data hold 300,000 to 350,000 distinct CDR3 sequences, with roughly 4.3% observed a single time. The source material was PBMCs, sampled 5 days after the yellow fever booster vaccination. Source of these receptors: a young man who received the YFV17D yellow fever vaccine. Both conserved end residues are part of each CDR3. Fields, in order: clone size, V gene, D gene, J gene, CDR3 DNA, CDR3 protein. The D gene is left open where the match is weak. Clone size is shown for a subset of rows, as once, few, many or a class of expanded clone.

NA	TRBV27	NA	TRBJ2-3	TGTGCCAGCAGTTTAAAAAGCACAGATACGCAGTATTTT	CASSLKSTDTQYF
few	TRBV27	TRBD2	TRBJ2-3	TGTGCCAGCAGTCTCGGCGGGGGGGCCTTAGATACGCAGTATTTT	CASSLGGGALDTQYF
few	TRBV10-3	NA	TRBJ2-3	TGTGCCACGCGGGACATCTCCACAGATACGCAGTATTTT	CATRDISTDTQYF
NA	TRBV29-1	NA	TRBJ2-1	TGCAGCGTCGGACTCGCTGAATACTCCTACAATGAGCAGTTCTTC	CSVGLAEYSYNEQFF
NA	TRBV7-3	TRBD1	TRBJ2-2	TGTGCCAGCAGCTACGCGACAGGGGGCCACGGGGAGCTGTTTTTT	CASSYATGGHGELFF
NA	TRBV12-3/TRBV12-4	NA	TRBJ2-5	TGTGCCAGCAGTTTTCGGGGGGAGACCCAGTACTTC	CASSFRGETQYF
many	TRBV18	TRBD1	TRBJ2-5	TGTGCCAGCTCACCACTCGGGTCGGGACAGGGCCAAGAGACCCAGTACTTC	CASSPLGSGQGQETQYF
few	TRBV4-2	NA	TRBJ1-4	TGTGCCAGCAGCCAAGATAGGGGGGCTAATGAAAAACTGTTTTTT	CASSQDRGANEKLFF
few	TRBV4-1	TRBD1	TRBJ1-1	TGCGCCAGCAGCCATAAAACAGGGGGCACTGAAGCTTTCTTT	CASSHKTGGTEAFF
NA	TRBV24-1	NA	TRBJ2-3	TGTGCCACCAGGGGGGGAGGGGGAACAGATACGCAGTATTTT	CATRGGGGTDTQYF
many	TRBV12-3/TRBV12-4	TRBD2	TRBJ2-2	TGTGCCAGCAGTAAACTAGCGGGGGTGAACACCGGGGAGCTGTTTTTT	CASSKLAGVNTGELFF
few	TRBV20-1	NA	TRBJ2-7	TGCAGTGCTAGAGATCGGGAACAGGGAAGCTACGAGCAGTACTTC	CSARDREQGSYEQYF
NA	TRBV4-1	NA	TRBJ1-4	TGCGCCAGCAGCCAAGAACCCCGGGCTAATGAAAAACTGTTTTTT	CASSQEPRANEKLFF
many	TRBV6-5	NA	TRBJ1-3	TGTGCCAGCAGTTACTCTCCGGGATCCGGAAACACCATATATTTT	CASSYSPGSGNTIYF
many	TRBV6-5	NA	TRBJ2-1	TGTGCCAGCAGTCCTTCTAGGGACGGAGAGAACTACAATGAGCAGTTCTTC	CASSPSRDGENYNEQFF
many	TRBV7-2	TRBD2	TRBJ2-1	TGTGCCAGCAGCCCCCAAACTAGCGATGAGCAGTTCTTC	CASSPQTSDEQFF
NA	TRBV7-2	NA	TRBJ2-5	TGTGCCAGCAGCTTCAACTCGGCGGGGCAAGAGACCCAGTACTTC	CASSFNSAGQETQYF
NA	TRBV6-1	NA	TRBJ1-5	TGTGCCAGCAGTGAAGCGCCTAGGGATCAGCCCCAGCATTTT	CASSEAPRDQPQHF
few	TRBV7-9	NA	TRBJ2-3	TGTGCCAGCACCCCGGAGAGACTCGATACGCAGTATTTT	CASTPERLDTQYF
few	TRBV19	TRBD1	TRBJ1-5	TGTGCCAGTAATACGGGACAGAAGCATCAGCCCCAGCATTTT	CASNTGQKHQPQHF
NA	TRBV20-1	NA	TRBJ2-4	TGCAGTGCTCTTCCCGTCGGGGGGCGCTCCGGAAACATTCAGTACTTC	CSALPVGGRSGNIQYF
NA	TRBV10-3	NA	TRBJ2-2	TGTGCCATCCTCTCCTCCCCCGGGACCGGGGGTAGTGGGGAGCTGTTTTTT	CAILSSPGTGGSGELFF
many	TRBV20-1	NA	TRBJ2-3	TGCAGTGCTAGCCTACTAGCAGGAGATACGCAGTATTTT	CSASLLAGDTQYF
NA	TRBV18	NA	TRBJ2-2	TGTGCCAGCTCACCGTCGGGGGCGAACGGGGAGCTGTTTTTT	CASSPSGANGELFF
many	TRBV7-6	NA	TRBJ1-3	TGTGCCAGCAGCTCTCACCCTGCTACTGGAAACACCATATATTTT	CASSSHPATGNTIYF
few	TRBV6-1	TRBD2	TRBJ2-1	TGTGCCAGCAGTGTTTACTACACCCTGGGGGGGTACAATGAGCAGTTCTTC	CASSVYYTLGGYNEQFF
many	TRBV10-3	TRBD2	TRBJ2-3	TGTGCCATCAGGCGCGGGGGGCTTGATAGCACAGATACGCAGTATTTT	CAIRRGGLDSTDTQYF
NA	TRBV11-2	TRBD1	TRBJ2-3	TGTGCCAGCAGCTCGTGGACAGGGGGAGATATCACAGATACGCAGTATTTT	CASSSWTGGDITDTQYF
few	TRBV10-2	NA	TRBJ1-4	TGCGCCAGCAGTGACAGATCAACTAATGAAAAACTGTTTTTT	CASSDRSTNEKLFF
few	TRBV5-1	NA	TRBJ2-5	TGCGCCAGCAGCTTGTCCGGGGGTGTGGCGGCCTATAGGACCCAGTACTTC	CASSLSGGVAAYRTQYF
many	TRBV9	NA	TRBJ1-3	TGTGCCAGCAGCGTAGATGGAGTGACTATTGGCGGAAACACCATATATTTT	CASSVDGVTIGGNTIYF
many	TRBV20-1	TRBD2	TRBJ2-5	TGCAGTGCTCGCGGGACTAGCCGGGAGACCCAGTACTTC	CSARGTSRETQYF
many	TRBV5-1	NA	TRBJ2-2	TGCGCCAGCAGCTTGCATCCAGGGTTACGGCCCGGGGAGCTGTTTTTT	CASSLHPGLRPGELFF
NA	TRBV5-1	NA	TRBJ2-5	TGCGCCAGCAGCTTGGCCGCTTCACAGGCCGAGACCCAGTACTTC	CASSLAASQAETQYF
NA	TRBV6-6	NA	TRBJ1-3	TGTGCCAGCAGTTACTTTGACGCTAGCTCTGGAAACACCATATATTTT	CASSYFDASSGNTIYF
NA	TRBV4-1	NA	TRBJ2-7	TGCGCCAGCAGCCAAAGAGGAAAGGCCGAGCAGTACTTC	CASSQRGKAEQYF
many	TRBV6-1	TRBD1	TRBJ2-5	TGTGCTACCCAACGGCAGGGGGCCTGGGAGACCCAGTACTTC	CATQRQGAWETQYF
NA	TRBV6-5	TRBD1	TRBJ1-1	TGTGCCAGCTTAGAAGCAGGGGGCACTGAAGCTTTCTTT	CASLEAGGTEAFF
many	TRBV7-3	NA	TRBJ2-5	TGTGCCAGCAGCCTGTATGCTCGGGCGGCCCAGTACTTC	CASSLYARAAQYF
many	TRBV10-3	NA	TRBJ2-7	TGTGCCATCAGTGCAGGCCAGGGCGACACCTACGAGCAGTACTTC	CAISAGQGDTYEQYF
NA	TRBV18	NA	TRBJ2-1	TGTGCCAGCTCACCGGGAGCAGGACAAAACAATGAGCAGTTCTTC	CASSPGAGQNNEQFF
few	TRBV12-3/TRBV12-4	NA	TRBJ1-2	TGTGCCAGCAGTTTTGAAGGTGGCTACACCTTC	CASSFEGGYTF
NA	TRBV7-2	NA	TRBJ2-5	TGTGCCAGCAAAACTAGTCAACAGGAGACCCAGTACTTC	CASKTSQQETQYF
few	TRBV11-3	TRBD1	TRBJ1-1	TGTGCCAGCAGCTTAGGACAGGGGGCCCCGAACACTGAAGCTTTCTTT	CASSLGQGAPNTEAFF
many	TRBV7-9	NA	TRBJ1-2	TGTGCCAGCAGCTTAGTTCAGGTTAACTATGGCTACACCTTC	CASSLVQVNYGYTF
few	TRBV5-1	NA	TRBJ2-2	TGCGCCAGCAGCTTGTGGCCGGTCGGGAACACCGGGGAGCTGTTTTTT	CASSLWPVGNTGELFF
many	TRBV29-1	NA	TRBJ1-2	TGCAGCGTTCTTTGGGAGGGCTATGGCTACACCTTC	CSVLWEGYGYTF
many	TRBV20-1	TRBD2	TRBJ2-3	TGCAGTGCTAGAGATACTAGCGGGGGGGCCCCAGATACGCAGTATTTT	CSARDTSGGAPDTQYF
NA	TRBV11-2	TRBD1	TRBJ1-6	TGTGCCAGCAGCTTGGGACAGGGGTTTACACCCCTCCACTTT	CASSLGQGFTPLHF
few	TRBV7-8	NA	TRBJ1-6	TGTGCCAGCAGCCTTGACGGGGGCAAATTCACCCCCCTCCACTTT	CASSLDGGKFTPLHF
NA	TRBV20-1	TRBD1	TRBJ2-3	TGCAGTGCTGAGGGGGGGACAGGGGGAAATACGCAGTATTTT	CSAEGGTGGNTQYF
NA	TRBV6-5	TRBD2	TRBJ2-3	TGTGCCAGCAGCCCAAGTAGCGGGCATACGGGGGATACGCAGTATTTT	CASSPSSGHTGDTQYF
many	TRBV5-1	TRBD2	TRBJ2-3	TGCGCCAGCAGCTCGGGACTAGCGGGGGGGTTCACTAGCACAGATACGCAGTATTTT	CASSSGLAGGFTSTDTQYF
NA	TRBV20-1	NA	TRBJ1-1	TGCAGTGCTAGAGACAGGATGAACACTGAAGCTTTCTTT	CSARDRMNTEAFF
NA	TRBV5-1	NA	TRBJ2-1	TGCGCCAGCAGCCCCGGTCGGACCTCCTACAATGAGCAGTTCTTC	CASSPGRTSYNEQFF
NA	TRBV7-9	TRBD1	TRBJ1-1	TGTGCCAGCAGCTTGGGACAGGGCATCGGTGAAGCTTTCTTT	CASSLGQGIGEAFF
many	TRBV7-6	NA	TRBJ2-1	TGTGCCAGCAGCCCTGGGTGGAGGCCGGACAAGGAGCAGTTCTTC	CASSPGWRPDKEQFF
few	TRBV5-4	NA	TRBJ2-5	TGTGCCAGCAGCGGGGGACTCGTAGCTGAGACCCAGTACTTC	CASSGGLVAETQYF
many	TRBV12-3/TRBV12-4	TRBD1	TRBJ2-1	TGTGCCAGCACGGACGGGACAGGGGATTACAATGAGCAGTTCTTC	CASTDGTGDYNEQFF